This entry lists 9 T cell receptor beta chains sequenced from one sample in a study of blood T cell repertoires in COVID-19. Repertoires were generated with immunoSEQ multiplex PCR, while TCRdb's copy carries only in-frame clones and drops some. The sample shows some 270,000 clones, approximately 89% of them seen only once. Sequencing was carried out using PBMCs or T cells enriched from blood (not recorded which). These receptors were obtained from a middle-aged man who had been exposed to COVID-19.

The gene calls are TRBV7-8 and TRBJ1-6; D gene uncertain. From germline, CDR1 is SGHVS and CDR2 FQNEAQ. This CDR3 region has 15 residues. Trimming removed 1 base from V and 9 bases from J, with 13 bases in between. The CDR3 region has the DNA TGTGCCAGCAGCTTAGTCCCCCGAGGCGGTTCACCCCTCCACTTT. Protein sequence: CASSLVPRGGSPLHF.

This chain links TRBV3-1 (or the pseudogene TRBV3-2) with TRBJ1-4; the D is unclear. The V gene's germline CDR1 is LGHDT and CDR2 YNNKEL (reference sequence). The V end lost 1 base, the J end lost 0 bases, and 3 bases lay between the germline ends. The CDR3 extends over 14 amino acids. DNA of the CDR3: TGTGCCAGCAGCCAAGCAGCAACTAATGAAAAACTGTTTTTT. This encodes CASSQAATNEKLFF.

The chain couples TRBV5-1 to TRBJ1-1; D is ambiguous. The CDR3 totals 15 residues. V lost 0 bases and J 6 bases, leaving 15 bases between the germline ends. Germline V gene sequence: CDR1 SGHRS, CDR2 YFSETQ. The CDR3 DNA reads TGCGCCAGCAGCTTGGCGGCCAGGCAAGTCGCTGAAGCTTTCTTT. Protein: CASSLAARQVAEAFF.

This clone has a single count. The DNA of the CDR3 is TGTGCCAGCAGCCAAGAATGGAGGCGGGGAGTTTACTACGAGCAGTACTTC. It is translated as CASSQEWRRGVYYEQYF. The V and J genes are TRBV4-2 and TRBJ2-7; perhaps TRBD2 as D (6 bases). This CDR3 spans 17 amino acids. The germline V gene has CDR1 LGHNA and CDR2 YNFKEQ. V gave up 0 bases and J gave up 3 bases, with 18 bases separating them.

The chain joins TRBV30 to TRBJ2-7; possibly TRBD1 for D (6 bases). Germline assignment: CDR1 GTSNPN and CDR2 SVGIG (reference sequence). The CDR3 has 15 amino acids. The V end was cut by 2 bases, the J end by 2 bases, with 16 bases between. The CDR3 reads CAWSLRDTGTYEQYF. For the CDR3, the DNA is TGTGCCTGGAGTTTACGGGACACCGGTACCTACGAGCAGTACTTC.

This sequence joins TRBV28 and TRBJ1-1; weak D call: TRBD1 (5 bases). Germline V gene sequence: CDR1 MDHEN, CDR2 SYDVKM. Trimming removed 3 bases from V and 4 bases from J, with 15 bases in between. The CDR3 runs to 15 residues. In DNA, the CDR3 is TGTGCCAGCAGTTTTTCCCAGGGATTCACCACTGAAGCTTTCTTT. This encodes CASSFSQGFTTEAFF. Full variable domain (rest looked up from reference TRBV28 and TRBJ1-1): DVKVTQSSRYLVKRTGEKVFLECVQDMDHENMFWYRQDPGLGLRLIYFSYDVKMKEKGDIPEGYSVSREKKERFSLILESASTNQTSMYLCASSFSQGFTTEAFFGQGTRLTVV.

The genes are TRBV12-5 and TRBJ2-5, with TRBD2 identical over 12 bases. Germline CDR1 LGHNT, CDR2 FRNRAP. Trimming removed 3 bases from V and 1 base from J; junction bases left unmatched: 3. This CDR3 is built from 16 residues. The CDR3 protein is CASGFWTSGTQETQYF. CDR3 nucleotides: TGTGCTAGTGGTTTCTGGACTAGCGGGACCCAAGAGACCCAGTACTTC.

J is TRBJ1-3 and V is TRBV9; 8 bases map to TRBD1. This CDR3 region has 15 residues. Germline V gene sequence: CDR1 SGDLS, CDR2 YYNGEE. The trim removed 3 bases at V and 5 bases at J, leaving 7 bases unmatched. Here the CDR3 reads CASSDGTGSRNTIYF. DNA for the CDR3: TGTGCCAGCAGCGACGGGACAGGTTCGCGAAACACCATATATTTT.

The chain links TRBV5-6 to TRBJ2-3; D might be TRBD2 (6 bases). V dropped 5 bases and J dropped 1 base, with 14 bases sitting between them. Germline values: CDR1 SGHDT, CDR2 YYEEEE. The CDR3 totals 15 residues. The CDR3: CASRGIGEGTDTQYF. The CDR3 DNA is TGTGCCAGCAGGGGTATAGGGGAGGGCACAGATACGCAGTATTTT.